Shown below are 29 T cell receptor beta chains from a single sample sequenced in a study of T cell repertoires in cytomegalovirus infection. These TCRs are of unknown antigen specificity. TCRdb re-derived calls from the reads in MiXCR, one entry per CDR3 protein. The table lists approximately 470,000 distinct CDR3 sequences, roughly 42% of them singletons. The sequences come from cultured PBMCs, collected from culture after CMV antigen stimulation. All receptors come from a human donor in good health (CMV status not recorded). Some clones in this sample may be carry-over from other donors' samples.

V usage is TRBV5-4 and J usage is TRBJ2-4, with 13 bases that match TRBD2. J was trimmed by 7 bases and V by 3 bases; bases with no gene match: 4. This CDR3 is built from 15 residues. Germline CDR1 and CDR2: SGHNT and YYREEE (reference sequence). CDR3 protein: CASSSPTSGGNIQYF. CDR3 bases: TGTGCCAGCAGCTCGCCGACTAGCGGGGGGAACATTCAGTACTTC.

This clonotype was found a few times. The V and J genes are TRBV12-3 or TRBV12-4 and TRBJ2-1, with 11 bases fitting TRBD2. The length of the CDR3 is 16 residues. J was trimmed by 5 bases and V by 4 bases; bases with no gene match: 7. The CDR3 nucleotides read TGTGCCAGCAGTTCCCGACTAGCGGGGAGACACAATGAGCAGTTCTTC. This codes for CASSSRLAGRHNEQFF.

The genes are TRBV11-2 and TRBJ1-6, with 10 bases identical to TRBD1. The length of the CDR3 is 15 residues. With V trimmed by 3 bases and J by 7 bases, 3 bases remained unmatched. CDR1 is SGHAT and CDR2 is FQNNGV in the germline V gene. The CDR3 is CASSFGQGENSPLHF. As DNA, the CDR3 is TGTGCCAGCAGCTTCGGACAGGGGGAGAATTCACCCCTCCACTTT.

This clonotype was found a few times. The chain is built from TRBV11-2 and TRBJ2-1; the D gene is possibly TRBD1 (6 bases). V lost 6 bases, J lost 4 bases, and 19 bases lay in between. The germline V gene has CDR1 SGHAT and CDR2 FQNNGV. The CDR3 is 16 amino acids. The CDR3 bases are TGTGCCAGCAGACGATGGACAGAACAGGGATACAATGAGCAGTTCTTC. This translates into CASRRWTEQGYNEQFF.

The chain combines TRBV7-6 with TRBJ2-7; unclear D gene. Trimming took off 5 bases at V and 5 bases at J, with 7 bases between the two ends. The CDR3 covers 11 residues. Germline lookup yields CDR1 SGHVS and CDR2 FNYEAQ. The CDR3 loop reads CASSRGDEQYF. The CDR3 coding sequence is TGTGCCAGCAGCCGTGGAGACGAGCAGTACTTC. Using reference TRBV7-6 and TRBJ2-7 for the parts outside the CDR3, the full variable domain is GAGVSQSPRYKVTKRGQDVALRCDPISGHVSLYWYRQALGQGPEFLTYFNYEAQQDKSGLPNDRFSAERPEGSISTLTIQRTEQRDSAMYRCASSRGDEQYFGPGTRLTVT.

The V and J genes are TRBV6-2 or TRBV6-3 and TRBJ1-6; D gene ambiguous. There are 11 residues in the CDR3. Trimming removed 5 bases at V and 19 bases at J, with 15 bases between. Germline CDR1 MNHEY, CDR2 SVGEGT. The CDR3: CASSEENGPHF. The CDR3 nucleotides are TGTGCCAGCAGTGAAGAGAACGGTCCTCACTTT.

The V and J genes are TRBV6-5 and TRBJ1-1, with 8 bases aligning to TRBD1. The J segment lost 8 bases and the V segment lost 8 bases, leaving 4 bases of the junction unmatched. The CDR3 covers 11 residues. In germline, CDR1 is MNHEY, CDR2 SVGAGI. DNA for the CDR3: TGTGCCAGCGCCCGGACAGGGGAAGCTTTCTTT. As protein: CASARTGEAFF.

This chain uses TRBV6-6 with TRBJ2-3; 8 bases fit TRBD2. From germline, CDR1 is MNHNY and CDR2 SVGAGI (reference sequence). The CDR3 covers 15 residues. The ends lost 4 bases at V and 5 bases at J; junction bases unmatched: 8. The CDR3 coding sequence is TGTGCCAGCAGTTCCCTCCGGGGGGGCGGAGATACGCAGTATTTT. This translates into CASSSLRGGGDTQYF.

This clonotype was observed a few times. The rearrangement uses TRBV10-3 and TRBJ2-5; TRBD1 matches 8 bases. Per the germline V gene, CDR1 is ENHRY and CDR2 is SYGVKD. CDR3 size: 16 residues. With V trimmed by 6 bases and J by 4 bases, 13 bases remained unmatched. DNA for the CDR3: TGTGCCATCAGAAAAGAGACAGGGGCGAGGTCAGAGACCCAGTACTTC. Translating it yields CAIRKETGARSETQYF.

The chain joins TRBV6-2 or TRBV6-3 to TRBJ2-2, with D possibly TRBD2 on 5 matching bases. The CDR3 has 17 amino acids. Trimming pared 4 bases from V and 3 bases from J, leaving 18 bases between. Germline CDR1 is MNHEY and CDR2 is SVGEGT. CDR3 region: CASSSLSAAVYTGELFF. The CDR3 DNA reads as TGTGCCAGCAGTTCCCTCTCAGCGGCCGTTTACACCGGGGAGCTGTTTTTT.

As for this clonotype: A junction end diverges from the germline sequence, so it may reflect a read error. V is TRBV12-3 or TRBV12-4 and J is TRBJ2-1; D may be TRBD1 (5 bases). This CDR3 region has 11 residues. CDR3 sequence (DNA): TGTGCCAGCAGTTTGGCACAGGATGTTCTCTTC. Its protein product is CASSLAQDVLF.

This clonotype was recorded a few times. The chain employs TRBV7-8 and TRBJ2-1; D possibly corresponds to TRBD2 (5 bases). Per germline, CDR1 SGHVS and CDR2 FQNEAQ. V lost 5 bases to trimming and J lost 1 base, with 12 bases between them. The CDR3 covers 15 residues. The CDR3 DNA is TGTGCCAGCAGCCCCCGGACTTTTTCCTACAATGAGCAGTTCTTC. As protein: CASSPRTFSYNEQFF.

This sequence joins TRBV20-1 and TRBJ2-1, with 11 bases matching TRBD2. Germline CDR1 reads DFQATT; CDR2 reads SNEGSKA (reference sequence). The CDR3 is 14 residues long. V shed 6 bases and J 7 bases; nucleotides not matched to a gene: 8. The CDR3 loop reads CSAHSGRAGNEQFF. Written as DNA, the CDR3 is TGCAGTGCCCATAGCGGGAGGGCCGGGAATGAGCAGTTCTTC.

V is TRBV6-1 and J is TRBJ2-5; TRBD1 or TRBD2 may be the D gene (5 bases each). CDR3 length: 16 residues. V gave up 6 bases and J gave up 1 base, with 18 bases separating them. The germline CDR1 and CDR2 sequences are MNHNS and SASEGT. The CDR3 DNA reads TGTGCCAGCAGCACCGGGACCCATCCCTCCCAAGAGACCCAGTACTTC. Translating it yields CASSTGTHPSQETQYF.

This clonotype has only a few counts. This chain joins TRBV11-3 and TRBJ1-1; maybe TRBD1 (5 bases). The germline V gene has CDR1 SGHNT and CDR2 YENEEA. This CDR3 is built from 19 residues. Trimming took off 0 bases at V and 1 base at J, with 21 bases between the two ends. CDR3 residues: CASSLEQDGLIRPNTEAFF. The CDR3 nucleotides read TGTGCCAGCAGCTTAGAACAGGACGGACTCATAAGGCCGAACACTGAAGCTTTCTTT.

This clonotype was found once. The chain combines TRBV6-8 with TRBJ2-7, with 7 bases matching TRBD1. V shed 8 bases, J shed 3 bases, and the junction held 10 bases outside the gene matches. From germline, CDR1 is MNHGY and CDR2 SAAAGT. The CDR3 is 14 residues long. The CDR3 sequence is CASQRGGGGYEQYF. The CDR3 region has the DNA TGTGCCAGCCAGAGAGGGGGCGGAGGCTACGAGCAGTACTTC.

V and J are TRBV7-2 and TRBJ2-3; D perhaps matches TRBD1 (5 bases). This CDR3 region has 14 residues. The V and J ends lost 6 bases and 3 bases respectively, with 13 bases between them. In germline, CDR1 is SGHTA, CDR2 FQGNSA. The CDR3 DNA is TGTGCCAGCAGTTCCCTCCCAGGGACAGATACGCAGTATTTT. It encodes CASSSLPGTDTQYF.

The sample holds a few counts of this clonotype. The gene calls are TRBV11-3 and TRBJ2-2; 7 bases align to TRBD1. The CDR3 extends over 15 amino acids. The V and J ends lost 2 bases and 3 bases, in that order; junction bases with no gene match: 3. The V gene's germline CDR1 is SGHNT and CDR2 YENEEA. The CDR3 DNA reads TGTGCCAGCAGCTTAAGACAGGGACACACCGGGGAGCTGTTTTTT. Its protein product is CASSLRQGHTGELFF.

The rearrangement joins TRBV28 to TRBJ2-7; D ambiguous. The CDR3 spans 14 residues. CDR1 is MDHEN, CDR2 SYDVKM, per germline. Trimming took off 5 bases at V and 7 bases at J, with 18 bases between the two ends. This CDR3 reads CASSRRLELREQYF. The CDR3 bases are TGTGCCAGCAGTCGTCGGCTAGAACTGCGGGAGCAGTACTTC. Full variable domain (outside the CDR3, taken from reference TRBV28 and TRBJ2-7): DVKVTQSSRYLVKRTGEKVFLECVQDMDHENMFWYRQDPGLGLRLIYFSYDVKMKEKGDIPEGYSVSREKKERFSLILESASTNQTSMYLCASSRRLELREQYFGPGTRLTVT.

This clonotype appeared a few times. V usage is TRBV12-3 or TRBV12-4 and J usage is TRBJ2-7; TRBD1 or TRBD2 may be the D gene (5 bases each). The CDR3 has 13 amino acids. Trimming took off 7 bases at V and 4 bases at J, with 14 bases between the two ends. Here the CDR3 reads CASTIGDPYEQYF. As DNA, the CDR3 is TGTGCCAGCACCATCGGGGACCCTTACGAGCAGTACTTC.

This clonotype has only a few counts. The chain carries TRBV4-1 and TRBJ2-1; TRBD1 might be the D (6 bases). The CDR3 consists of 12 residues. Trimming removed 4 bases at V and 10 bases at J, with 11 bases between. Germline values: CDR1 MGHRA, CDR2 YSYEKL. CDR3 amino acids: CASSLRQEEQFF. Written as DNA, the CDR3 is TGCGCCAGCAGCCTACGACAGGAAGAGCAGTTCTTC.

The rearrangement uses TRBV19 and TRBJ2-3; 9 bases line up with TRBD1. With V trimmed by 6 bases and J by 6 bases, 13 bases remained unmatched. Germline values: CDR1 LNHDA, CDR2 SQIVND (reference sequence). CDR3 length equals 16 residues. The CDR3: CASRGPGTGSGDTQYF. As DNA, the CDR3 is TGTGCCAGTAGGGGACCCGGGACAGGGAGTGGTGATACGCAGTATTTT.

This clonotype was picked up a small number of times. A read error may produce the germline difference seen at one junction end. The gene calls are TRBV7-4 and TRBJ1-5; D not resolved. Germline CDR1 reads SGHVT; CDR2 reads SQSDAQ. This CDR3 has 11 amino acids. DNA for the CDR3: TGTGCCGGCAGAGGCAATCAGCCCCAGCATTTT. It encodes CAGRGNQPQHF.

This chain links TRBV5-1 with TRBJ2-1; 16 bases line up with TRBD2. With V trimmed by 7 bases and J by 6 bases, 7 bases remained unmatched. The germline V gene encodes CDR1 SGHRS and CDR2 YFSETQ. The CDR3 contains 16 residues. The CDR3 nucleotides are TGCGCCAGCCAGCCGGGACTAGCGGGGGGGGGCAATGAGCAGTTCTTC. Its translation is CASQPGLAGGGNEQFF. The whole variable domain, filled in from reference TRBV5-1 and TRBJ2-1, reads KAGVTQTPRYLIKTRGQQVTLSCSPISGHRSVSWYQQTPGQGLQFLFEYFSETQRNKGNFPGRFSGRQFSNSRSEMNVSTLELGDSALYLCASQPGLAGGGNEQFFGPGTRLTVL.

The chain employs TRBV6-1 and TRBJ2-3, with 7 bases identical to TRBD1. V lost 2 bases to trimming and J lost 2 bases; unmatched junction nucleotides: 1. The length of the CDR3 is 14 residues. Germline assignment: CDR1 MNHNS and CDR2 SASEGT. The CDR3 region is CASSERGPTDTQYF. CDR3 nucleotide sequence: TGTGCCAGCAGTGAAAGGGGGCCCACAGATACGCAGTATTTT.

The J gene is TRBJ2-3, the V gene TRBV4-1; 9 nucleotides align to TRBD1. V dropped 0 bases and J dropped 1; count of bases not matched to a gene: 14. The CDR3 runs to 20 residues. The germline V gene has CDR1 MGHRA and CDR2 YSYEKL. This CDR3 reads CASSQDPTGGVSGGTDTQYF. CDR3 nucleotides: TGCGCCAGCAGCCAAGATCCGACAGGGGGGGTGTCTGGGGGCACAGATACGCAGTATTTT.

The CDR3 DNA reads as TGTGCCAGCAGCCCCAGGGCGCTAGCGGGGGGGGAGCAGTTCTTC. Translation gives CASSPRALAGGEQFF. The chain has TRBV7-2 and TRBJ2-1; 12 bases agree with TRBD2. Germline CDR1 reads SGHTA; CDR2 reads FQGNSA. Trimming cost V 5 bases and J 10 bases; bases outside gene matches: 9. The CDR3 has 15 amino acids.

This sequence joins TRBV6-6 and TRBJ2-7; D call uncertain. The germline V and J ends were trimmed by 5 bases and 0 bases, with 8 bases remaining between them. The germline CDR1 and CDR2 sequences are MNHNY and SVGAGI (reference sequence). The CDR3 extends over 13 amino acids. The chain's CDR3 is CASSEESSYEQYF. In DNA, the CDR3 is TGTGCCAGCAGTGAGGAGAGCTCCTACGAGCAGTACTTC.

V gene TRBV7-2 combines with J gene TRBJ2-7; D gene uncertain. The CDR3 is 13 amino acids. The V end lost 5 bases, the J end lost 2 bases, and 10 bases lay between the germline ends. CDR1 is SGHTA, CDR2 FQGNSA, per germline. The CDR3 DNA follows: TGTGCCAGCAGCCCACAGATAACCTACGAGCAGTACTTC. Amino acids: CASSPQITYEQYF.